The clone carrying this TCR beta chain was seen ten or more times. Breast cancer patients provided tissue from their axillary draining lymph nodes. CDR1 is LNHDA, CDR2 SQIVND, per germline (reference sequence). This CDR3 is 14 amino acids long. The ends were cut back, 7 bases at V and 3 bases at J, with 12 bases in the middle. The data were obtained in a study of breast tumors, draining lymph nodes, adjacent tissues. One entry per CDR3 protein results from TCRdb running MiXCR on the multiplex PCR reads. This sample has about 110,000 distinct CDR3 sequences, with roughly 29% found just once. The rearrangement links TRBV19 to TRBJ2-2; D is possibly TRBD1 (5 bases). This receptor was taken from a female donor with breast cancer. Some clones in this sample may be carry-over from other donors' samples. The material sequenced was axillary lymph node tissue. CDR3 DNA sequence: TGTGCCAGTACCCCCCTAGGGGACACCGGGGAGCTGTTTTTT. Its protein is CASTPLGDTGELFF. The whole variable domain, remainder taken from reference TRBV19 and TRBJ2-2, is DGGITQSPKYLFRKEGQNVTLSCEQNLNHDAMYWYRQDPGQGLRLIYYSQIVNDFQKGDIAEGYSVSREKKESFPLTVTSAQKNPTAFYLCASTPLGDTGELFFGEGSRLTVL.